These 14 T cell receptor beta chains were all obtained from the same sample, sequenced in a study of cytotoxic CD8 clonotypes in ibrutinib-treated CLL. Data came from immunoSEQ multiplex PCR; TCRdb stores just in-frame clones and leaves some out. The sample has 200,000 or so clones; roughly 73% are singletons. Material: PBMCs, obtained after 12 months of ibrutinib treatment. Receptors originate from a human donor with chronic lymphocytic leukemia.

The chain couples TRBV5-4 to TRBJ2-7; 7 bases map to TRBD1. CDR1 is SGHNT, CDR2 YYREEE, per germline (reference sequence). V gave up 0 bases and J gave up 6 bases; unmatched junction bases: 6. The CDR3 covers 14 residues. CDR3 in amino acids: CASSLGQGFGEQYF. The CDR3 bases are TGTGCCAGCAGCTTGGGACAGGGTTTTGGCGAGCAGTACTTC.

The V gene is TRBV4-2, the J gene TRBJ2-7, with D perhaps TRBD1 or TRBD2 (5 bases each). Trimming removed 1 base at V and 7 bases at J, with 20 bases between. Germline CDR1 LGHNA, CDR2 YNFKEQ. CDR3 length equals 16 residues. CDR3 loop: CASSQAFGTSLGEQYF. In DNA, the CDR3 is TGTGCCAGCAGCCAAGCCTTCGGGACGAGCTTAGGGGAGCAGTACTTC.

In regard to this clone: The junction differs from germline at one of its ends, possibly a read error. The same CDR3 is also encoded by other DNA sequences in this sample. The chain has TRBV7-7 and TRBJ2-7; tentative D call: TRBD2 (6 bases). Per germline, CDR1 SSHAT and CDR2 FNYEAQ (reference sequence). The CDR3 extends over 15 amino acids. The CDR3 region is CASSLGAGPSYEQYF. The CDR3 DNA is TGTGCTAGCAGCCTAGGGGCGGGGCCCTCCTACGAGCAGTACTTC.

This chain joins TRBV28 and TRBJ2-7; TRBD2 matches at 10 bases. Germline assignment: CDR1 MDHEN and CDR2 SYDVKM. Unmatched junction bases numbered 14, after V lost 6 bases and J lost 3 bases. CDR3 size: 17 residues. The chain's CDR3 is CASSSNGGLADRYEQYF. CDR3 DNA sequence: TGTGCCAGCAGCTCCAACGGCGGACTAGCGGACCGCTACGAGCAGTACTTC.

CDR3 DNA sequence: TGTGCCAGCTCACCACCCAAGGGACTTCCCTTTAGCTCTGGGGCCAACGTCCTGACTTTC. Translating gives CASSPPKGLPFSSGANVLTF. This chain joins TRBV18 and TRBJ2-6; possible D gene TRBD2, 6 bases. This CDR3 comprises 20 residues. V shed 0 bases and J shed 0 bases, with 18 bases lying between them. From germline, CDR1 is KGHSH and CDR2 LQKENI. Full variable domain (remainder filled in from reference TRBV18 and TRBJ2-6): NAGVMQNPRHLVRRRGQEARLRCSPMKGHSHVYWYRQLPEEGLKFMVYLQKENIIDESGMPKERFSAEFPKEGPSILRIQQVVRGDSAAYFCASSPPKGLPFSSGANVLTFGAGSRLTVL.

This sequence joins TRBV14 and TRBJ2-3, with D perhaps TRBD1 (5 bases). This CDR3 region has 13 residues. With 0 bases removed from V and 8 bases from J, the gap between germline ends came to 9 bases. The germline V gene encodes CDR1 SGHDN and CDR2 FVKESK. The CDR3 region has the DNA TGTGCCAGCAGCCAAGATAGGGGTGGTACGCAGTATTTT. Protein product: CASSQDRGGTQYF.

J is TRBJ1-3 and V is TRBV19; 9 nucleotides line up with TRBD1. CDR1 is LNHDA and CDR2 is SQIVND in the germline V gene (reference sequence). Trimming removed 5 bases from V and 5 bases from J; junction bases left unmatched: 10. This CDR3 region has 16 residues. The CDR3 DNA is TGTGCCAGTAGTCCGGATACGGGACAGGGTCGAAACACCATATATTTT. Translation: CASSPDTGQGRNTIYF.

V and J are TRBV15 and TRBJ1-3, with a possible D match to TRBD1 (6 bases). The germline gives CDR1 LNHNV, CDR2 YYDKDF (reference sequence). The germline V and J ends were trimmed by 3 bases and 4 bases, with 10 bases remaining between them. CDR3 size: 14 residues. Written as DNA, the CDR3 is TGTGCCACCAGCAGCAGGGGACTCGGAAACACCATATATTTT. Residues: CATSSRGLGNTIYF.

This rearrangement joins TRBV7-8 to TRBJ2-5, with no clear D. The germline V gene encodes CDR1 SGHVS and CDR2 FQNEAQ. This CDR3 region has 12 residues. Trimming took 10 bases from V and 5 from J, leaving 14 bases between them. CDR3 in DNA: TGTGCCAACTCCGGTCAAAGCGAGACCCAGTACTTC. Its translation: CANSGQSETQYF.

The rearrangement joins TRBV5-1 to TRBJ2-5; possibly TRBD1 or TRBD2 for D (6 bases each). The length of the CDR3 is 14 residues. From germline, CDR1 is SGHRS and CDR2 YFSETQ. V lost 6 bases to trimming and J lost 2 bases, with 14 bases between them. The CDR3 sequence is CASTSGGTQETQYF. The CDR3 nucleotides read TGCGCCAGCACCTCAGGAGGGACACAAGAGACCCAGTACTTC.

The CDR3 DNA is TGCGCCAGCAGCCTGGGACAGGGGGCACGTTTGAACACTGAAGCTTTCTTT. It specifies CASSLGQGARLNTEAFF. The genes are TRBV5-1 and TRBJ1-1; 12 nucleotides align to TRBD1. J lost 0 bases, V lost 4 bases, and 7 bases had no gene match. Germline V gene sequence: CDR1 SGHRS, CDR2 YFSETQ. CDR3 length equals 17 residues.

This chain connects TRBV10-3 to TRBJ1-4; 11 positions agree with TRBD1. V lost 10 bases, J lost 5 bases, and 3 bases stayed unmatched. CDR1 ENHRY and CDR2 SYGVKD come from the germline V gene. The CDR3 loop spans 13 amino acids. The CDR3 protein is CATRDRGNEKLFF. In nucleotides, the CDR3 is TGTGCCACCCGGGACAGGGGGAATGAAAAACTGTTTTTT.

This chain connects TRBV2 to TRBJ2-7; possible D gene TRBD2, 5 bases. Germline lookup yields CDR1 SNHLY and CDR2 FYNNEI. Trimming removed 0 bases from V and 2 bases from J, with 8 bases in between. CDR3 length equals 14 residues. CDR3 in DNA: TGTGCCAGCAGTGAAGCAGCCGGGGCCTACGAGCAGTACTTC. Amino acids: CASSEAAGAYEQYF.

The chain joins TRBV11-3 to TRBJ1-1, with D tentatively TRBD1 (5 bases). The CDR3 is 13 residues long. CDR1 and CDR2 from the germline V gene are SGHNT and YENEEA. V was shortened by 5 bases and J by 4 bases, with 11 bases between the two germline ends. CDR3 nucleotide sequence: TGTGCCAGCAGCGCGGTAAGGGGCACTGAAGCTTTCTTT. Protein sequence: CASSAVRGTEAFF.